The rows below give T cell receptor beta chains drawn from one sample of a study of OX40 agonist ivuxolimab in advanced cancers. Assay used: immunoSEQ multiplex PCR; TCRdb lists only in-frame clones, some missing. Among around 80,000 clones listed, 86% were seen once. The specimen was CD4+ or CD8+ T cells sorted from blood, collected in a trial of the OX40 agonist ivuxolimab. These TCRs come from an adult with an advanced solid tumor such as melanoma, head and neck, liver or kidney cancer. Each CDR3 is given with its conserved first and last residue. The D gene is left open where the match is weak. For some rows the clone size is stated as once, few or many, or as a class when expanded; others skip it.

abundance	v_gene	j_gene	d_gene	CDR3aa	CDR3nt
NA	TRBV5-5	TRBJ1-4	NA	CASSLEATTNEKLFF	TGTGCCAGCAGCTTGGAAGCAACAACTAATGAAAAACTGTTTTTT
NA	TRBV6-5	TRBJ2-7	NA	CASSYSASTYEQYF	TGTGCCAGCAGTTACTCCGCTAGCACCTACGAGCAGTACTTC
NA	TRBV2	TRBJ2-3	TRBD2	CASSGSPGLAGDTQYF	TGTGCCAGCAGCGGTAGTCCGGGACTAGCGGGAGATACGCAGTATTTT
NA	TRBV4-1	TRBJ2-1	NA	CASSHPGRTRTNNEQFF	TGCGCCAGCAGCCACCCGGGTAGGACTCGTACGAACAATGAGCAGTTCTTC
NA	TRBV5-1	TRBJ1-1	NA	CASSLRASETENTEAFF	TGCGCCAGCAGCTTAAGGGCCTCCGAGACGGAAAACACTGAAGCTTTCTTT
NA	TRBV19	TRBJ2-5	TRBD2	CASSIEGLAGETQYF	TGTGCCAGTAGTATTGAAGGACTAGCCGGAGAGACCCAGTACTTC
once	TRBV6-5	TRBJ1-4	NA	CASRRDSEKLFF	TGTGCCAGCAGGCGTGACAGTGAAAAACTGTTTTTT
NA	TRBV19	TRBJ1-4	TRBD1	CASSILGQGSNEKLFF	TGTGCCAGTAGTATCCTGGGACAGGGAAGTAATGAAAAACTGTTTTTT
NA	TRBV18	TRBJ1-1	NA	CASSLPGFPNTEAFF	TGTGCCAGCTCACTCCCCGGGTTCCCGAACACTGAAGCTTTCTTT
NA	TRBV2	TRBJ2-2	TRBD2	CASSASGGAAAGELFF	TGTGCCAGCAGTGCTAGCGGGGGGGCCGCTGCCGGGGAGCTGTTTTTT
NA	TRBV2	TRBJ2-5	TRBD2	CASSGTGLAGGTQYF	TGTGCCAGCAGCGGCACGGGACTAGCGGGTGGGACCCAGTACTTC
few	TRBV2	TRBJ2-3	TRBD2	CASKLTSGGHTDTQYF	TGTGCCAGCAAGCTGACTAGCGGGGGCCACACAGATACGCAGTATTTT
NA	TRBV4-3	TRBJ2-5	TRBD2	CASSQGLAAETQYF	TGCGCCAGCAGTCAGGGACTAGCGGCAGAGACCCAGTACTTC
NA	TRBV6-1	TRBJ1-2	NA	CASMQGNGYTF	TGTGCCAGCATGCAGGGAAATGGCTACACCTTC
NA	TRBV6-4	TRBJ2-3	NA	CASSTGSTASTDTQYF	TGTGCCAGCAGTACCGGGTCGACAGCTAGCACAGATACGCAGTATTTT
once	TRBV27	TRBJ1-5	NA	CASRTGAYSNQPQHF	TGTGCCAGCAGGACAGGAGCTTATAGCAATCAGCCCCAGCATTTT
NA	TRBV7-9	TRBJ1-4	NA	CASSGRGGLNEKLFF	TGTGCCAGCAGCGGTCGTGGCGGATTAAATGAAAAACTGTTTTTT
NA	TRBV7-3	TRBJ2-3	NA	CASSSLSSTDTQYF	TGTGCCAGCAGCTCACTATCAAGCACAGATACGCAGTATTTT
few	TRBV5-1	TRBJ2-1	TRBD2	CASKSGGGIPNEQFF	TGCGCCAGCAAAAGTGGCGGGGGGATCCCCAATGAGCAGTTCTTC
once	TRBV2	TRBJ1-4	NA	CASRADLGEKLFF	TGTGCCAGCAGAGCGGACCTGGGAGAAAAACTGTTTTTT
NA	TRBV11-3	TRBJ2-5	TRBD1	CASSPQGAETQYF	TGTGCCAGCAGCCCCCAGGGGGCCGAGACCCAGTACTTC
NA	TRBV13	TRBJ1-1	NA	CASSPGQNTEAFF	TGTGCCAGCAGCCCCGGACAGAACACTGAAGCTTTCTTT
NA	TRBV7-2	TRBJ2-2	TRBD2	CASSALAGGGTGELFF	TGTGCCAGCAGCGCACTAGCGGGAGGGGGCACCGGGGAGCTGTTTTTT
NA	TRBV2	TRBJ2-7	NA	CASFFGSVTYEQYF	TGTGCCAGCTTTTTCGGGTCGGTAACCTACGAGCAGTACTTC
NA	TRBV19	TRBJ1-2	NA	CASSPLDASYGYTF	TGTGCCAGTAGCCCCCTGGACGCCTCCTATGGCTACACCTTC
NA	TRBV19	TRBJ2-7	NA	CASSIGAGDFYEQYF	TGTGCCAGTAGTATAGGGGCAGGGGACTTCTACGAGCAGTACTTC
NA	TRBV12-5	TRBJ2-7	NA	CASGIPSAGTYEQYF	TGTGCTAGTGGTATCCCCTCTGCAGGGACCTACGAGCAGTACTTC
NA	TRBV29-1	TRBJ2-7	NA	CSAGKTSFSEQYF	TGCAGCGCCGGTAAGACTAGTTTTTCCGAGCAGTACTTC
NA	TRBV6-1	TRBJ1-4	NA	CASSEAVLNEKLFF	TGTGCCAGCAGTGAAGCGGTTCTTAATGAAAAACTGTTTTTT
NA	TRBV19	TRBJ1-5	TRBD1	CASSYGDRELQPQHF	TGTGCCAGTAGTTATGGGGACAGGGAGCTTCAGCCCCAGCATTTT
NA	TRBV29-1	TRBJ2-2	NA	CSVAGQGNTGELFF	TGCAGCGTTGCTGGTCAGGGTAACACCGGGGAGCTGTTTTTT
NA	TRBV30	TRBJ2-1	TRBD2	CAWGGRTNNEQFF	TGTGCCTGGGGCGGGAGGACGAACAATGAGCAGTTCTTC
NA	TRBV10-3	TRBJ2-3	TRBD2	CAISESGLAGGTDTQYF	TGTGCCATCAGTGAGTCTGGTCTAGCGGGGGGCACAGATACGCAGTATTTT
NA	TRBV13	TRBJ2-5	TRBD1	CASSIWTGGYGETQYF	TGTGCCAGCAGCATATGGACAGGGGGATACGGAGAGACCCAGTACTTC
NA	TRBV5-1	TRBJ2-3	TRBD2	CASSLSGTTDTQYF	TGCGCCAGCAGCCTGAGCGGGACCACAGATACGCAGTATTTT
NA	TRBV18	TRBJ2-1	TRBD1	CASSPRDSNNEQFF	TGTGCCAGCTCACCAAGGGACAGCAACAATGAGCAGTTCTTC
NA	TRBV21-1	TRBJ2-1	NA	CASSKARNSASYNEQFF	TGTGCCAGCAGCAAAGCGAGGAATAGCGCCTCCTACAATGAGCAGTTCTTC
NA	TRBV7-2	TRBJ1-2	NA	CASSLDGGSGYTF	TGTGCCAGCAGCTTAGACGGGGGCAGTGGCTACACCTTC
few	TRBV10-3	TRBJ1-3	NA	CAIRSDQSGNTIYF	TGTGCCATCAGGAGTGATCAGTCTGGAAACACCATATATTTT
NA	TRBV6-4	TRBJ2-7	NA	CAGTTEELEDEQYF	TGTGCAGGCACCACTGAGGAATTAGAGGACGAGCAGTACTTC
once	TRBV11-2	TRBJ2-7	NA	CASSFLPQGHYEQYF	TGTGCCAGCAGCTTCTTACCACAGGGCCACTACGAGCAGTACTTC
NA	TRBV7-6	TRBJ1-2	TRBD1	CASSGQGAYGYTF	TGTGCCAGCAGTGGACAGGGGGCTTACGGCTACACCTTC
NA	TRBV11-2	TRBJ2-7	TRBD1	CASSPVDRGRGQTYEQYF	TGTGCCAGCAGCCCAGTCGACCGAGGCCGGGGACAGACCTACGAGCAGTACTTC
NA	TRBV25-1	TRBJ1-2	NA	CASSDLRGEGYTF	TGTGCCAGCAGTGATTTGAGGGGTGAGGGCTACACCTTC
NA	TRBV5-1	TRBJ2-3	TRBD2	CASKVGLAGTDTQYF	TGCGCCAGCAAGGTTGGACTAGCGGGCACAGATACGCAGTATTTT
few	TRBV4-1	TRBJ2-1	NA	CASSQPGAYNEQFF	TGCGCCAGCAGCCAACCGGGAGCCTACAATGAGCAGTTCTTC
NA	TRBV25-1	TRBJ2-1	NA	CASTPGNNEQFF	TGTGCCAGCACCCCAGGAAACAATGAGCAGTTCTTC
NA	TRBV18	TRBJ1-1	NA	CASSPREGDGTEAFF	TGTGCCAGCTCACCACGGGAGGGAGATGGGACTGAAGCTTTCTTT
few	TRBV7-9	TRBJ2-3	NA	CASSFTSLVDTDTQYF	TGTGCCAGCAGCTTTACTTCACTCGTTGACACAGATACGCAGTATTTT
NA	TRBV5-1	TRBJ2-5	NA	CASSFTMRETQYF	TGCGCCAGCAGCTTCACCATGCGGGAGACCCAGTACTTC
once	TRBV18	TRBJ2-5	TRBD2	CASSLTASGPQETQYF	TGTGCCAGCTCACTCACCGCTAGCGGGCCACAAGAGACCCAGTACTTC
few	TRBV6-5	TRBJ1-2	NA	CASSYSEQVGGYTF	TGTGCCAGCAGTTACTCGGAACAGGTCGGTGGCTACACCTTC
NA	TRBV4-1	TRBJ1-1	TRBD1	CASSQETGARAFF	TGCGCCAGCAGCCAAGAAACAGGGGCGAGGGCTTTCTTT
once	TRBV5-1	TRBJ1-2	NA	CASSLDGTPLGYGYTF	TGCGCCAGCAGCTTGGACGGGACACCCCTAGGCTATGGCTACACCTTC
NA	TRBV13	TRBJ1-1	NA	CASSVRWPPNGLNTEAFF	TGTGCCAGCAGCGTACGGTGGCCCCCAAATGGGTTAAACACTGAAGCTTTCTTT
NA	TRBV5-4	TRBJ2-3	NA	CASSRTGATDTQYF	TGTGCCAGCAGCCGCACGGGGGCCACAGATACGCAGTATTTT
NA	TRBV5-1	TRBJ1-2	NA	CASSSTGHYGYTF	TGCGCCAGCAGCTCAACAGGGCACTATGGCTACACCTTC
NA	TRBV5-4	TRBJ1-1	NA	CASSFGGEGTEAFF	TGTGCCAGCAGCTTTGGGGGCGAAGGCACTGAAGCTTTCTTT
NA	TRBV7-2	TRBJ1-2	NA	CASSPARNNYGYTF	TGTGCCAGCAGCCCAGCACGGAATAACTATGGCTACACCTTC